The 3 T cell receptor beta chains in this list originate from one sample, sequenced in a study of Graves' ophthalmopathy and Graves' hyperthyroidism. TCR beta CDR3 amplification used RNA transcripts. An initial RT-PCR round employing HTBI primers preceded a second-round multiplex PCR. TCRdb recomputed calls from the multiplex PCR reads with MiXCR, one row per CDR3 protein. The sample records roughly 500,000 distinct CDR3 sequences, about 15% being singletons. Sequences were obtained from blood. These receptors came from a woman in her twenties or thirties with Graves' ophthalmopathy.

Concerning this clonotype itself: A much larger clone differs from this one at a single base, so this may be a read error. CDR3 DNA sequence: TGTGCCAGCGGGATCGGGCGGGCTGAAGCTTGCTTT. Amino acid sequence: CASGIGRAEACF. The genes are TRBV27 and TRBJ1-1; D is undetermined. This CDR3 has 12 amino acids. Per the germline V gene, CDR1 is MNHEY and CDR2 is SMNVEV (reference sequence).

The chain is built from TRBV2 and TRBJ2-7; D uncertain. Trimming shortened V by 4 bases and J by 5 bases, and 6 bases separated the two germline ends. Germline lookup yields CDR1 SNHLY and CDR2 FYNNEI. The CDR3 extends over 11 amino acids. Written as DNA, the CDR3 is TGTGCCAGCAGTGTCAGGAACGAGCAGTACTTC. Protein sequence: CASSVRNEQYF.

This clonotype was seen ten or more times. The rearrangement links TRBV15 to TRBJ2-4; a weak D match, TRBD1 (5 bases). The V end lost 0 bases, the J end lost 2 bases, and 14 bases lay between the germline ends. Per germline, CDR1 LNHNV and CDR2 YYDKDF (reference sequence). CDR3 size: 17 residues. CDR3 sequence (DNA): TGTGCCACCAGCAGAGATAGGGCCAGGGTGTCCAAAAACATTCAGTACTTC. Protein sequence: CATSRDRARVSKNIQYF.